The 19 T cell receptor beta chains below all came from one sample that was sequenced in a study of T cell clonotyping in hematopoietic cell transplantation. Generated by immunoSEQ multiplex PCR, the TCRdb table keeps only in-frame clones and is missing some. The profile shows roughly 42,000 clones, 85% to 95% of them singletons. Specimen: peripheral blood mononuclear cells. The receptors shown here come from a woman aged 45-59 years in good health. Some clones in this sample may be carry-over from other donors' samples.

The J gene is TRBJ2-2, the V gene TRBV27; tentatively, D is TRBD1 (7 bases). V was pared by 5 bases and J by 5 bases, with 21 bases between. The CDR3 is 17 amino acids. CDR1 and CDR2 from the germline V gene are MNHEY and SMNVEV (reference sequence). CDR3 DNA sequence: TGTGCCAGCAGTAACCGACGGACCCAGGGGGGAACCGGGGAGCTGTTTTTT. As protein: CASSNRRTQGGTGELFF.

This clone was counted only a few times. The V and J genes are TRBV4-2 and TRBJ2-1, with D possibly matching TRBD2 (7 bases). The germline V and J ends were trimmed by 0 bases and 2 bases, with 14 bases remaining between them. This CDR3 comprises 17 residues. Germline CDR1 LGHNA, CDR2 YNFKEQ. The CDR3, as DNA: TGTGCCAGCAGCCAAGATCCTCGGGGGGCGGCCTACAATGAGCAGTTCTTC. This sequence encodes CASSQDPRGAAYNEQFF.

This clone came up a few times. The V gene is TRBV19, the J gene TRBJ1-6, with 7 positions matching TRBD1. Losses at the gene ends were 7 bases for V and 7 bases for J; bases not matched to a gene: 13. The CDR3 consists of 16 residues. Germline CDR1 LNHDA, CDR2 SQIVND (reference sequence). The CDR3 here is CASTRELGQLNSPLHF. The CDR3 nucleotides are TGTGCCAGTACGAGAGAGTTGGGACAGCTAAATTCACCCCTCCACTTT.

The sample holds a few counts of this clone. The V call is TRBV6-5, the J call TRBJ2-7, with 10 positions matching TRBD1. CDR1 and CDR2 (germline): MNHEY, SVGAGI. J lost 3 bases, V lost 3 bases, and 5 bases had no gene match. The CDR3 extends over 15 amino acids. CDR3 sequence reads: CASSYFGTGVYEQYF. For the CDR3, the DNA is TGTGCCAGCAGTTATTTTGGGACAGGGGTCTACGAGCAGTACTTC.

The rearrangement uses TRBV7-9 and TRBJ2-2; the D gene is possibly TRBD2 (6 bases). Trimming pared 4 bases from V and 2 bases from J, leaving 11 bases between. The CDR3 consists of 15 residues. Germline-derived CDR1 and CDR2 are SEHNR and FQNEAQ (reference sequence). The DNA of the CDR3 is TGTGCCAGCAGCTGGGGAGGCCCTAACACCGGGGAGCTGTTTTTT. Encoded protein: CASSWGGPNTGELFF.

This sequence joins TRBV25-1 and TRBJ1-3; D not certain. CDR3 length equals 17 residues. The germline V gene encodes CDR1 MGHDK and CDR2 SYGVNS. The V end lost 9 bases, the J end lost 0 bases, and 21 bases lay between the germline ends. The CDR3 nucleotides are TGTGCCAGTGAACGAGCCTCAGGACCCTACTCTGGAAACACCATATATTTT. Protein: CASERASGPYSGNTIYF.

The V call is TRBV20-1, the J call TRBJ2-5, with D unresolved. CDR3 length equals 10 residues. V was pared by 6 bases and J by 4 bases, with 6 bases between. Germline CDR1 is DFQATT and CDR2 is SNEGSKA (reference sequence). CDR3 in amino acids: CSAEGETQYF. The CDR3 DNA reads as TGCAGTGCGGAAGGAGAGACCCAGTACTTC.

The chain recombines TRBV6-5 with TRBJ2-7; 7 bases fit TRBD1. From germline, CDR1 is MNHEY and CDR2 SVGAGI. Trimming removed 6 bases from V and 2 bases from J; junction bases left unmatched: 10. The CDR3 totals 15 residues. This CDR3 reads CASSTLQGSTYEQYF. CDR3 DNA sequence: TGTGCCAGCAGCACTTTACAGGGGAGTACCTACGAGCAGTACTTC.

CDR3 residues: CASSLQGRAEAFF. The CDR3 coding sequence is TGCGCCAGCAGCTTACAGGGGAGGGCTGAAGCTTTCTTT. V is TRBV5-1 and J is TRBJ1-1, with 7 bases identical to TRBD1. The CDR3 sequence is 13 residues long. The germline V gene has CDR1 SGHRS and CDR2 YFSETQ. J was trimmed by 6 bases and V by 2 bases; bases with no gene match: 4.

The rearrangement joins TRBV5-6 to TRBJ2-5; perhaps TRBD2 as D (5 bases). Germline lookup yields CDR1 SGHDT and CDR2 YYEEEE. Trimming took off 3 bases at V and 4 bases at J, with 16 bases between the two ends. The CDR3 length is 15 residues. CDR3 sequence (DNA): TGTGCCAGCAGCTCGATGGACGGGGTTGGAGAGACCCAGTACTTC. As protein: CASSSMDGVGETQYF.

The gene calls are TRBV6-5 and TRBJ1-2; possible D gene TRBD1, 6 bases. In germline, CDR1 is MNHEY, CDR2 SVGAGI. This CDR3 is 14 amino acids long. Trimming shortened V by 6 bases and J by 6 bases, and 17 bases separated the two germline ends. The CDR3: CASRDTGRRDGYTF. CDR3 bases: TGTGCCAGCAGGGATACAGGGAGGAGGGATGGCTACACCTTC.

The chain has TRBV7-3 and TRBJ2-2; D unresolved. Trimming cost V 5 bases and J 0 bases, with 10 bases left between them. Looked up from germline, CDR1 is SGHTA and CDR2 is FQGTGA. The CDR3 is 15 residues long. CDR3 sequence (DNA): TGTGCCAGCAGCGCTACAGCTTCGAACACCGGGGAGCTGTTTTTT. Its translation: CASSATASNTGELFF.

The chain links TRBV9 to TRBJ1-2, with 7 bases matching TRBD1. V trimming: 4 bases; J trimming: 1 base; junction bases outside the gene matches: 7. The CDR3 has 15 residues. From germline, CDR1 is SGDLS and CDR2 YYNGEE. The CDR3 sequence: CASSIGTVGNYGYTF. In DNA form, the CDR3 reads TGTGCCAGCAGCATCGGGACAGTGGGTAACTATGGCTACACCTTC.

This clone was recorded only once. This chain joins TRBV11-3 and TRBJ1-1; maybe TRBD1 (5 bases). The CDR3 is 11 amino acids. Per germline, CDR1 SGHNT and CDR2 YENEEA. V was pared by 6 bases and J by 5 bases, with 7 bases between. The CDR3 nucleotides are TGTGCCAGCAGGCAGGGAACTGAAGCTTTCTTT. Translation: CASRQGTEAFF.

The chain joins TRBV6-7 to TRBJ2-7; 9 positions agree with TRBD1. TRBV6-7 is identified as an open reading frame with a role that is uncertain. This CDR3 region has 13 residues. V lost 6 bases and J lost 6; bases outside the gene matches: 6. CDR3 sequence (DNA): TGTGCCAGCAGGAGGGGACAGGGCTGCGAGCAGTACTTC. This codes for CASRRGQGCEQYF.

The chain has TRBV6-1 and TRBJ2-5, with D possibly TRBD1 on 6 matching bases. V was pared by 2 bases and J by 3 bases, with 13 bases between. The CDR3 spans 15 residues. Germline CDR1 MNHNS, CDR2 SASEGT. This chain's CDR3 is CASSEYRAEEETQYF. The CDR3 DNA is TGTGCCAGCAGTGAATACAGGGCCGAGGAAGAGACCCAGTACTTC.

This chain joins TRBV7-9 and TRBJ2-5, with 7 bases identical to TRBD2. This CDR3 contains 12 residues. V lost 5 bases to trimming and J lost 5 bases; unmatched junction nucleotides: 2. Germline CDR1 reads SEHNR; CDR2 reads FQNEAQ (reference sequence). The CDR3 region is CASSQGGETQYF. Here the CDR3 DNA reads TGTGCCAGCAGCCAGGGAGGGGAGACCCAGTACTTC.

The chain carries TRBV5-1 and TRBJ1-2, with D possibly matching TRBD1 (5 bases). The CDR3 is made up of 14 amino acids. V was trimmed by 3 bases and J by 0 bases, leaving 9 bases between them. Germline CDR1 and CDR2: SGHRS and YFSETQ. The CDR3 DNA reads TGCGCCAGCAGCTACGGGGACCCTAACTATGGCTACACCTTC. This codes for CASSYGDPNYGYTF.

The CDR3: CASSRGPRGRGFYEQYF. CDR3 nucleotide sequence: TGTGCCAGCAGCCGGGGCCCCCGCGGCAGGGGATTTTACGAGCAGTACTTC. The chain carries TRBV5-4 and TRBJ2-7, with D possibly TRBD1 on 6 matching bases. The CDR3 covers 17 residues. The V gene lost 4 bases and the J gene lost 4 bases, with 24 bases spanning the gap. The germline gives CDR1 SGHNT, CDR2 YYREEE (reference sequence).